This T cell receptor beta chain was profiled in a study of T cell repertoires in cytomegalovirus infection. The wider study: CMV infection together with matching HLA type was indicated by public TCR beta signatures.

This clonotype was seen repeatedly, ten times or more. Its antigen is undetermined. Via MiXCR, TCRdb re-called the reads, giving one row per CDR3 protein. The table includes 160,000 or so distinct CDR3 sequences, less than 25% detected once. The CDR3 runs to 15 residues. Trimming removed 8 bases from V and 6 bases from J, with 19 bases in between. Germline assignment: CDR1 MNHEY and CDR2 SVGEGT. The study, taken as a whole, reports: The cumulative frequency of public TCR beta families identified carriers of CMV plus the relevant HLA. What dominated the ex vivo response were HLA-C-restricted CMV-specific TCR beta clonotypes.

This clonotype originated in a human donor in good health (CMV status not recorded). Some clones in this sample may be carry-over from other donors' samples. The chain couples TRBV6-2 or TRBV6-3 to TRBJ2-2, with D maybe TRBD2 (6 bases). What was sequenced was PBMCs. The CDR3 region is CASGSGRIRSGELFF. The CDR3 DNA reads TGTGCCAGCGGTAGCGGTCGCATAAGGTCCGGGGAGCTGTTTTTT.